The 28 T cell receptor beta chains given below trace back to one sample, sequenced in a study of blood T cell repertoires in COVID-19. Clones were read by immunoSEQ multiplex PCR, and TCRdb kept only the in-frame ones, dropping some. The repertoire holds about 280,000 clones, with around 88% as singletons. The sequencing input was peripheral blood. These receptors all come from a woman aged 25 to 45 who had recovered from COVID-19.

The chain combines TRBV9 with TRBJ1-4; no clear D gene. The germline CDR1 and CDR2 sequences are SGDLS and YYNGEE. Trimming removed 2 bases from V and 8 bases from J, with 10 bases in between. The CDR3 contains 13 residues. CDR3 DNA: TGTGCCAGCAGCGTCAGCGACGTAGAAAAACTGTTTTTT. Translated, it gives CASSVSDVEKLFF.

This sequence joins TRBV19 and TRBJ1-3; 10 bases line up with TRBD1. Trimming removed 3 bases from V and 7 bases from J; junction bases left unmatched: 0. CDR1 is LNHDA, CDR2 SQIVND, per germline (reference sequence). The CDR3 runs 13 residues. The CDR3 nucleotides are TGTGCCAGTAGTATGGGACAGGGGAACACCATATATTTT. Residues: CASSMGQGNTIYF.

This clone was recorded only once. CDR3 amino acids: CASSKNPEGEQYF. The DNA of the CDR3 is TGTGCCAGCAGTAAAAACCCAGAGGGCGAGCAGTACTTC. This chain joins TRBV9 and TRBJ2-7, with a possible D match to TRBD2 (5 bases). Germline V CDR1 and CDR2: SGDLS, YYNGEE. The CDR3 extends over 13 amino acids. V was pared by 5 bases and J by 6 bases, with 15 bases between. The full variable domain, with the rest looked up from reference TRBV9 and TRBJ2-7, is DSGVTQTPKHLITATGQRVTLRCSPRSGDLSVYWYQQSLDQGLQFLIQYYNGEERAKGNILERFSAQQFPDLHSELNLSSLELGDSALYFCASSKNPEGEQYFGPGTRLTVT.

The V call is TRBV27, the J call TRBJ2-7; maybe TRBD2 (5 bases). V was shortened by 4 bases and J by 8 bases, with 12 bases between the two germline ends. Germline V gene sequence: CDR1 MNHEY, CDR2 SMNVEV (reference sequence). There are 12 residues in the CDR3. In DNA form, the CDR3 reads TGTGCCAGCAGTTCTACTAGTACTCAGCAGTACTTC. It encodes CASSSTSTQQYF.

This clone appeared a single time. This chain joins TRBV5-8 and TRBJ2-2; possible D gene TRBD2, 6 bases. Germline CDR1 is SGHTS and CDR2 is YDEGEE. This CDR3 region has 16 residues. Trimming took off 1 base at V and 1 base at J, with 11 bases between the two ends. This chain's CDR3 is CASSLIAELNTGELFF. The CDR3, as DNA: TGTGCCAGCAGCTTGATAGCGGAGCTGAACACCGGGGAGCTGTTTTTT.

This clone has more than one count but fewer than ten. The same CDR3 can be traced to other DNA sequences in this sample. The chain carries TRBV27 and TRBJ2-7; 7 bases line up with TRBD2. CDR3 length: 13 amino acids. The junction had 2 bases not matched to a gene; V was cut back by 2 bases and J by 4 bases. The germline V gene encodes CDR1 MNHEY and CDR2 SMNVEV (reference sequence). In nucleotides, the CDR3 is TGTGCCAGCAGTTTAGGACTAGTTTACGAGCAGTACTTC. It codes for CASSLGLVYEQYF.

V and J are TRBV28 and TRBJ1-1; 7 positions match TRBD1. The CDR3 has 14 amino acids. Germline V gene data show CDR1 as MDHEN and CDR2 as SYDVKM. J gave up 4 bases and V 6 bases, and 8 bases lay outside the gene matches. CDR3 coding DNA: TGTGCCAGCAGCCCAATAGACAGGGCCACTGAAGCTTTCTTT. This codes for CASSPIDRATEAFF.

CDR3 nucleotide sequence: TGTGCCAGCAGCGTATCAGGGTGGGGTGAAAAACTGTTTTTT. Translated, it gives CASSVSGWGEKLFF. The V call is TRBV9, the J call TRBJ1-4; maybe TRBD1 (5 bases). Trimming removed 1 base at V and 7 bases at J, with 11 bases between. The CDR3 runs 14 residues. Looked up from germline, CDR1 is SGDLS and CDR2 is YYNGEE.

The chain recombines TRBV3-1 (or the pseudogene TRBV3-2) with TRBJ2-7, with 12 positions matching TRBD2. The V and J ends lost 2 bases and 4 bases, in that order; junction bases with no gene match: 3. In germline, CDR1 is LGHDT, CDR2 YNNKEL (reference sequence). CDR3 size: 15 residues. In nucleotides, the CDR3 is TGTGCCAGCAGCCAACGGACTAGCGGGGAATACGAGCAGTACTTC. Translating gives CASSQRTSGEYEQYF.

The chain employs TRBV3-1 (or the pseudogene TRBV3-2) and TRBJ2-2, with a weak D call TRBD2 (5 bases). Germline lookup yields CDR1 LGHDT and CDR2 YNNKEL (reference sequence). Trimming stripped 3 bases from V and 12 bases from J, with 11 bases between. CDR3 size: 12 residues. CDR3 sequence: CASSHEGAKLFF. The CDR3 DNA sequence: TGTGCCAGCAGCCATGAGGGAGCTAAGCTGTTTTTT.

The chain links TRBV5-1 to TRBJ2-4; D is perhaps TRBD2 (6 bases). The CDR3 is 16 residues long. Looked up from germline, CDR1 is SGHRS and CDR2 is YFSETQ. Trimming took off 3 bases at V and 0 bases at J, with 13 bases between the two ends. As DNA, the CDR3 is TGCGCCAGCAGCTCCCTTCCGGGACTAGCCAAAAACATTCAGTACTTC. Protein sequence: CASSSLPGLAKNIQYF.

The V and J genes are TRBV7-6 and TRBJ1-2; 8 bases agree with TRBD1. The CDR3 sequence is 15 residues long. The germline V gene encodes CDR1 SGHVS and CDR2 FNYEAQ. The V segment lost 4 bases and the J segment 2 bases; nucleotides outside the gene matches: 6. Here the CDR3 reads CASSSADRANYGYTF. CDR3 coding DNA: TGTGCCAGCAGCTCAGCGGACAGGGCAAACTATGGCTACACCTTC.

This rearrangement joins TRBV4-2 to TRBJ2-7; a possible D gene is TRBD1 (5 bases). The V gene's germline CDR1 is LGHNA and CDR2 YNFKEQ. CDR3 length: 14 residues. V was clipped by 0 bases and J by 3 bases, with 9 bases between them. The CDR3 coding sequence is TGTGCCAGCAGCCAAGATGTGACAGACTACGAGCAGTACTTC. It codes for CASSQDVTDYEQYF.

The chain couples TRBV6-2 or TRBV6-3 to TRBJ1-1; TRBD1 agrees at 9 bases. Germline V gene sequence: CDR1 MNHEY, CDR2 SVGEGT. The CDR3 runs 13 residues. Trimming took 5 bases from V and 4 from J; bases not matched to a gene: 2. In DNA, the CDR3 is TGTGCCAGCAGTGGACAGGGGCGCACTGAAGCTTTCTTT. Residues: CASSGQGRTEAFF.

This clone was observed once. V usage is TRBV11-2 and J usage is TRBJ2-7; D unresolved. This CDR3 has 13 amino acids. The germline CDR1 and CDR2 sequences are SGHAT and FQNNGV. Trimming stripped 5 bases from V and 6 bases from J, with 14 bases between. The CDR3 coding sequence is TGTGCCAGCAGCCTACAGAGTCCTCTCGAGCAGTACTTC. Residues: CASSLQSPLEQYF.

The J gene is TRBJ2-3, the V gene TRBV28; 9 bases are shared with TRBD1. There are 14 residues in the CDR3. Trimming took 5 bases from V and 2 from J; bases not matched to a gene: 2. CDR1 and CDR2 from the germline V gene are MDHEN and SYDVKM. The CDR3 DNA is TGTGCCAGCAGTAGGACAGGGGACACAGATACGCAGTATTTT. It translates to CASSRTGDTDTQYF.

The count of this clone is one. The chain recombines TRBV4-1 with TRBJ2-2; 13 bases align to TRBD2. Looked up from germline, CDR1 is MGHRA and CDR2 is YSYEKL. The CDR3 consists of 18 residues. Trimming removed 2 bases from V and 7 bases from J; junction bases left unmatched: 10. In DNA, the CDR3 is TGCGCCAGCAGCCAACGGCCTGGGACTAGCGGGGTAGGCGGGGAGCTGTTTTTT. This codes for CASSQRPGTSGVGGELFF.

The chain is built from TRBV19 and TRBJ2-5; D gene uncertain. There are 14 residues in the CDR3. Germline V gene sequence: CDR1 LNHDA, CDR2 SQIVND (reference sequence). V lost 5 bases and J lost 3, with 13 bases in between. CDR3: CASSPIARKETQYF. The CDR3 DNA follows: TGTGCCAGTAGTCCGATTGCTAGGAAAGAGACCCAGTACTTC.

V usage is TRBV6-2 or TRBV6-3 and J usage is TRBJ2-1; 14 bases line up with TRBD2. CDR1 and CDR2 (germline): MNHEY, SVGEGT. Unmatched junction bases numbered 3, after V lost 2 bases and J lost 9 bases. This CDR3 comprises 15 residues. CDR3 amino acids: CASSYGTSGSSEQFF. The CDR3 coding sequence is TGTGCCAGCAGTTACGGGACTAGCGGGAGTAGTGAGCAGTTCTTC.

CDR3 in DNA: TGTGCCAGCAGTTTAAGGACTAGCGGGGGGGATACGCAGTATTTT. Encoded protein: CASSLRTSGGDTQYF. V usage is TRBV2 and J usage is TRBJ2-3; 14 positions match TRBD2. After removal of 5 bases from V and 6 bases from J, the junction contained 4 bases not matched to a gene. This CDR3 region has 15 residues. CDR1 SNHLY and CDR2 FYNNEI come from the germline V gene.

Here the CDR3 reads CASGREGGSEAFF. The CDR3 bases are TGTGCCTCAGGCCGTGAGGGGGGGTCTGAAGCTTTCTTT. The chain couples TRBV10-3 to TRBJ1-1, with a weak D call TRBD1 (6 bases). Looked up from germline, CDR1 is ENHRY and CDR2 is SYGVKD. Trimming removed 11 bases from V and 6 bases from J, with 19 bases in between. The CDR3 is 13 amino acids.

The rearrangement joins TRBV9 to TRBJ2-1; 10 bases align to TRBD2. The length of the CDR3 is 14 residues. Germline V CDR1 and CDR2: SGDLS, YYNGEE. The junction had 9 bases not matched to a gene; V was cut back by 6 bases and J by 9 bases. The CDR3 DNA sequence: TGTGCCAGCATGAGAGTAGCGGGGGGTGGTGAGCAGTTCTTC. Residues: CASMRVAGGGEQFF.

The rearrangement uses TRBV19 and TRBJ2-7; 10 bases align to TRBD1. CDR1 and CDR2 from the germline V gene are LNHDA and SQIVND (reference sequence). With 6 bases clipped from V and 6 bases from J, the junction kept 2 bases outside the gene matches. This CDR3 contains 12 residues. The CDR3 sequence: CASSDRGREQYF. The CDR3 DNA reads TGTGCCAGTAGCGACAGGGGGCGCGAGCAGTACTTC.

This rearrangement joins TRBV7-8 to TRBJ2-4; 10 positions match TRBD1. Germline CDR1 is SGHVS and CDR2 is FQNEAQ. V shed 5 bases and J 1 base; nucleotides not matched to a gene: 11. CDR3 length: 18 residues. The CDR3 sequence: CASSRGTGDPRAKNIQYF. CDR3 in DNA: TGTGCCAGCAGCCGAGGGACAGGGGACCCTCGGGCCAAAAACATTCAGTACTTC.

The chain couples TRBV7-3 to TRBJ1-6; D is undetermined. V gave up 5 bases and J gave up 0 bases, with 8 bases separating them. Germline CDR1 reads SGHTA; CDR2 reads FQGTGA. The CDR3 totals 15 residues. CDR3: CASSLPRSYNSPLHF. The CDR3 nucleotides read TGTGCCAGCAGCCTACCTCGCTCCTATAATTCACCCCTCCACTTT.

This chain uses TRBV21-1 with TRBJ2-1; the table's TRBD1 call for D was not verified on the DNA. TRBV21-1 is described as a pseudogene. The CDR3 has 15 amino acids. CDR3 coding DNA: TGTGCCAGCAGCAAAGTACGGGTCTCAGGGTATGAGCAGTTCTTC. Translating it yields CASSKVRVSGYEQFF.

This chain connects TRBV11-2 to TRBJ2-7; TRBD1 aligns across 7 bases. J lost 2 bases, V lost 6 bases, and 7 bases had no gene match. Germline V lookup: CDR1 SGHAT, CDR2 FQNNGV. The CDR3 consists of 14 residues. The CDR3 loop is CASRDSDRPYEQYF. As DNA, the CDR3 is TGTGCCAGCAGAGATTCGGACAGGCCCTACGAGCAGTACTTC.

The chain employs TRBV7-2 and TRBJ2-2, with TRBD2 as a possible D gene (5 bases). Between the trimmed V and J ends, which lost 0 bases and 8 bases, there was a span of 13 bases. The CDR3 totals 15 residues. Germline CDR1 is SGHTA and CDR2 is FQGNSA. The DNA for the CDR3 is TGTGCCAGCAGCTTAGCTCTGGGAGTGGCGGGGGAGCTGTTTTTT. Its translation: CASSLALGVAGELFF.